Described below is a single T cell receptor (beta chain) sequence and its context. As yet, its antigen is unknown. V was trimmed by 8 bases and J by 2 bases, leaving 8 bases between them. The length of the CDR3 is 12 residues. TCRdb ran MiXCR on the 5' RACE reads and lists one entry per CDR3 protein. The sample lists about 470,000 distinct CDR3 sequences, roughly 25% occurring once. The sample is drawn from a study of T-cell memory formation after mild COVID-19. Findings and limits, study-wide: CD4+ clones that contracted lay mainly in CM and EM; CD8+ ones lay in EMRA.

The gene calls are TRBV12-3 or TRBV12-4 and TRBJ2-3, with a possible D match to TRBD2 (5 bases). The sequence was collected from an adult woman who had mild COVID-19 (a few samples of this study predate the infection). Cell type and time point are not known. The material sequenced was PBMCs or a T cell subset sorted from them (not recorded which). CDR3 sequence reads: CASRGDTDTQYF. CDR3 sequence (DNA): TGTGCCAGCCGGGGAGACACAGATACGCAGTATTTT.